This T cell receptor (beta chain) emerged from a study of radiation and T cells in renal cell carcinoma. The study, taken as a whole, reports: From baseline, blood top tumor clonotypes peaked at 2 weeks post-radiation. No pretreatment tumor biopsies were available for baseline clonotypes.

Indicated time point: baseline pretreatment blood. Sample treatment: 15 Gy SBRT to primary tumor, nephrectomy 4 weeks later. Radiation-treated patients gave blood at baseline, week 2 and week 4. On this clone itself: As yet, its antigen is unknown.

Only in-frame clones appear in the TCRdb table, and some are missing; sequencing was by immunoSEQ multiplex PCR. Of roughly 100,000 clones in the sample, about 79% are singletons; the top ten hold roughly 7%. Sequenced here: blood, sampled from a patient whose treatment included radiotherapy and nephrectomy. The sequence was collected from a man aged 60 to 75 with renal cell carcinoma.

CDR3 amino acids: CASTPPRLAPDNKNIQYF. CDR3 coding DNA: TGTGCCAGCACCCCCCCCAGACTAGCACCTGACAATAAAAACATTCAGTACTTC. The chain uses TRBV6-4 and TRBJ2-4; 7 positions agree with TRBD2. J lost 4 bases, V lost 7 bases, and 19 bases had no gene match. The CDR3 totals 18 residues. CDR1 is MRHNA, CDR2 SNTAGT, per germline.